Listed here are 2 T cell receptor beta chains from one sample, sequenced in a study of control samples from healthy donors and cancer patients. The method was immunoSEQ multiplex PCR; TCRdb's version includes in-frame clones alone and lacks a portion of them. The table lists just under 100,000 clones, about 92% of them singletons. Sequenced input: blood. The receptors derive from a man younger than 35 in good health.

The gene calls are TRBV18 and TRBJ2-1; TRBD2 aligns across 7 bases. Germline CDR1 is KGHSH and CDR2 is LQKENI. The CDR3 contains 17 residues. V gave up 4 bases and J gave up 0 bases; unmatched junction bases: 9. The CDR3 bases are TGTGCCAGCTCACTCCGACTAGCAAGGGGCTCCTACAATGAGCAGTTCTTC. As protein: CASSLRLARGSYNEQFF.

The V call is TRBV28, the J call TRBJ1-4, with 8 bases lining up with TRBD1. CDR1 and CDR2 (germline): MDHEN, SYDVKM. The V segment lost 6 bases and the J segment 4 bases; nucleotides outside the gene matches: 4. The CDR3 length is 14 residues. DNA of the CDR3: TGTGCCAGCAGAACGACAGGGGATAATGAAAAACTGTTTTTT. Protein product: CASRTTGDNEKLFF.